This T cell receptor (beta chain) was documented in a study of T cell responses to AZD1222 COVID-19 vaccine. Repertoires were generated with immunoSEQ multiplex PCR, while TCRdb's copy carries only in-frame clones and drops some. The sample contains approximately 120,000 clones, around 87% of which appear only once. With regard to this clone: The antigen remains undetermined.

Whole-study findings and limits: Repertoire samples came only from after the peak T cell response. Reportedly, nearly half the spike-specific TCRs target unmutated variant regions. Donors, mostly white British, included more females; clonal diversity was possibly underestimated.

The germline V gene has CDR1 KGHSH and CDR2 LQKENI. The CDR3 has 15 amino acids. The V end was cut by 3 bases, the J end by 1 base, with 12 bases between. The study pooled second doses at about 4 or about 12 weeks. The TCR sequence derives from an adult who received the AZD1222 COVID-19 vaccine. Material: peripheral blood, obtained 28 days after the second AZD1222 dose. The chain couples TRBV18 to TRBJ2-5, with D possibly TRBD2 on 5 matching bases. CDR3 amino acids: CASSPQEGRQETQYF. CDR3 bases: TGTGCCAGCTCACCCCAAGAGGGTCGCCAAGAGACCCAGTACTTC.